These 8 T cell receptor beta chains share one sample of origin, sequenced in a study of beta chain features in type 1 diabetes. Every bit of the isolated RNA underwent reverse transcription, so sequencing read expressed TCRB transcripts. Sequenced by immunoSEQ multiplex PCR; TCRdb stores in-frame clones only, minus some. This sample has over 700,000 clones, with roughly 16% found just once. Material: naive CD4+ T cells from blood. Receptor source: a woman between 18 and 29 years old in good health.

This clone was recorded a few times. This chain links TRBV10-3 with TRBJ2-7; 9 nucleotides align to TRBD2. V shed 4 bases, J shed 7 bases, and the junction held 11 bases outside the gene matches. The CDR3 totals 15 residues. Germline CDR1 and CDR2: ENHRY and SYGVKD. The CDR3 reads CAISGISGSSEEQYF. The CDR3 nucleotides are TGTGCCATCAGTGGAATTAGCGGGAGCTCGGAAGAGCAGTACTTC.

The chain carries TRBV5-8 and TRBJ2-1; the D is unclear. Between the trimmed V and J ends, which lost 4 bases and 15 bases, there was a span of 14 bases. Germline CDR1 reads SGHTS; CDR2 reads YDEGEE. This CDR3 is 11 amino acids long. CDR3 coding DNA: TGTGCCAGCAGCAAAACAAAACAGCCGTTCTTC. It is translated as CASSKTKQPFF.

As regards this clone: A read error may account for a junction end that differs from germline. Other DNA sequences within the sample encode an identical CDR3. The chain combines TRBV4-3 with TRBJ2-3; TRBD1 agrees at 8 bases. CDR1 is LGHNA, CDR2 YSLEER, per germline. The CDR3 runs to 17 residues. The CDR3, as DNA: TGCCCCAGCAGCGTGCGAACGGGGACAGGCTACACAGATACGCAGTATTTT. This encodes CPSSVRTGTGYTDTQYF.

The J gene is TRBJ2-7, the V gene TRBV19; D may match TRBD1 or TRBD2 (5 bases each). CDR1 LNHDA and CDR2 SQIVND come from the germline V gene (reference sequence). There are 13 residues in the CDR3. V was pared by 5 bases and J by 2 bases, with 10 bases between. The CDR3 nucleotides read TGTGCCAGTAGTCTCTCGGGACCCTACGAGCAGTACTTC. Protein: CASSLSGPYEQYF.

The chain carries TRBV28 and TRBJ1-1, with D hard to call. Germline CDR1 MDHEN, CDR2 SYDVKM. V dropped 7 bases and J dropped 5 bases, with 14 bases sitting between them. The CDR3 contains 13 residues. CDR3 sequence: CASIHRRRTEAFF. The CDR3 nucleotides read TGTGCCAGCATTCATCGGAGGCGGACTGAAGCTTTCTTT.

This clone came up a few times. This chain uses TRBV5-4 with TRBJ2-1; 9 nucleotides align to TRBD1. J gave up 2 bases and V 4 bases, and 4 bases lay outside the gene matches. The CDR3 has 15 amino acids. In germline, CDR1 is SGHNT, CDR2 YYREEE (reference sequence). CDR3 region: CASSRDRVPYNEQFF. The CDR3 DNA sequence: TGTGCCAGCAGCCGGGACAGGGTCCCCTACAATGAGCAGTTCTTC.

This clone was counted between two and nine times. This chain connects TRBV6-1 to TRBJ2-3, with D perhaps TRBD2 (6 bases). The CDR3 sequence is 13 residues long. Germline V lookup: CDR1 MNHNS, CDR2 SASEGT. Trimming removed 9 bases from V and 1 base from J, with 11 bases in between. CDR3 region: CASSPGGTDTQYF. The CDR3 region has the DNA TGTGCCAGTTCCCCGGGGGGCACAGATACGCAGTATTTT.

This chain joins TRBV9 and TRBJ2-3, with D tentatively TRBD1 (5 bases). The germline V gene encodes CDR1 SGDLS and CDR2 YYNGEE. V was shortened by 3 bases and J by 4 bases, with 12 bases between the two germline ends. The CDR3 extends over 14 amino acids. The DNA of the CDR3 is TGTGCCAGCAGCGCACAGGTTAGGGCAGATACGCAGTATTTT. This sequence encodes CASSAQVRADTQYF.